This TCR beta chain was sequenced during a study of T-cell memory formation after mild COVID-19. Study details: TCR clusters mostly belonged to single donors.

The TCR alpha and TCR beta cDNA libraries, bearing sample barcodes and UMIs, were generated by 5'RACE using constant-segment primers. TCRdb recomputed calls from the 5' RACE reads with MiXCR, one row per CDR3 protein. Among approximately 430,000 distinct CDR3 sequences listed, 23% were seen once. This clonotype was obtained from an adult woman who had mild COVID-19 (a few samples of this study predate the infection). Cell type and time point are not known. The sample comprised PBMCs or a T cell subset sorted from them (not recorded which).

CDR3 loop: CASRLRLAGFLYEQFF. CDR3 DNA sequence: TGTGCCAGCAGATTAAGACTAGCGGGGTTTCTTTATGAGCAGTTCTTC. The rearrangement uses TRBV12-3 or TRBV12-4 and TRBJ2-1, with 11 bases fitting TRBD2. V lost 6 bases to trimming and J lost 8 bases; unmatched junction nucleotides: 12. The CDR3 covers 16 residues.